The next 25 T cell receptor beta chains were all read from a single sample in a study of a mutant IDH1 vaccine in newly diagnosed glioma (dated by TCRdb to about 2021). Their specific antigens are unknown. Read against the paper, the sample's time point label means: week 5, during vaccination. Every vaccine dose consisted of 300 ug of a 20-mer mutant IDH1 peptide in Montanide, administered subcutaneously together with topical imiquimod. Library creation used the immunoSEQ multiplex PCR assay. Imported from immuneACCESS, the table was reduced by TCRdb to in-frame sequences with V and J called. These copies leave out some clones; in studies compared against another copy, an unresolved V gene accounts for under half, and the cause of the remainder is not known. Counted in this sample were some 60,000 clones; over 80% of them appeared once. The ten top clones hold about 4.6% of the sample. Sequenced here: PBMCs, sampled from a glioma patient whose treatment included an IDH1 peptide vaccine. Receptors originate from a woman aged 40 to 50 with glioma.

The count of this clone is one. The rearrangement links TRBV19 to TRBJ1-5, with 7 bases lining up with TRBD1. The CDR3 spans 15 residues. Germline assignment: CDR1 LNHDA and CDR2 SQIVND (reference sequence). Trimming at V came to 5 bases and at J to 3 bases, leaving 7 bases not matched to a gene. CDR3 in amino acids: CASSDGTVNNQPQHF. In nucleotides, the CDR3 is TGTGCCAGTAGTGACGGGACAGTCAACAATCAGCCCCAGCATTTT.

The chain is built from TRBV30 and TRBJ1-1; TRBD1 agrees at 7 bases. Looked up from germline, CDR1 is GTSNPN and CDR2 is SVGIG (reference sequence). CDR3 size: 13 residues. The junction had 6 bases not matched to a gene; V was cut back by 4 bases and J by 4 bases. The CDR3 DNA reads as TGTGCCTGGACCAATAACAGGGGCACTGAAGCTTTCTTT. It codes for CAWTNNRGTEAFF.

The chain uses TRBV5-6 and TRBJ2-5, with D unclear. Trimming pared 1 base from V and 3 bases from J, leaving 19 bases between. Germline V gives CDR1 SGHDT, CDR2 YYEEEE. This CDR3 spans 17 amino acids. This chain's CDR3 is CASSLFFPFSPEETQYF. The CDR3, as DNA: TGTGCCAGCAGCTTGTTTTTCCCATTCTCCCCAGAAGAGACCCAGTACTTC.

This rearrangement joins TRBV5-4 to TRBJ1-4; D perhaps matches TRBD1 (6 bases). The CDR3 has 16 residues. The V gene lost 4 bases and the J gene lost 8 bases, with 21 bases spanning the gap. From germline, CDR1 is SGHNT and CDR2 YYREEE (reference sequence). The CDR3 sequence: CASSDSLNREGEKLFF. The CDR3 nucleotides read TGTGCCAGCAGCGACTCCCTCAACAGGGAGGGGGAAAAACTGTTTTTT. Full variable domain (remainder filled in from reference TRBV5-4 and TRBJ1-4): ETGVTQSPTHLIKTRGQQVTLRCSSQSGHNTVSWYQQALGQGPQFIFQYYREEENGRGNFPPRFSGLQFPNYSSELNVNALELDDSALYLCASSDSLNREGEKLFFGSGTQLSVL.

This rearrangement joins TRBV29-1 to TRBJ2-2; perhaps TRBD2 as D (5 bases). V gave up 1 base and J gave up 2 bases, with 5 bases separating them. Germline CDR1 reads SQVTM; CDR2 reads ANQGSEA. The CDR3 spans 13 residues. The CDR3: CSVEGLNTGELFF. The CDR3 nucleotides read TGCAGCGTTGAAGGACTAAACACCGGGGAGCTGTTTTTT.

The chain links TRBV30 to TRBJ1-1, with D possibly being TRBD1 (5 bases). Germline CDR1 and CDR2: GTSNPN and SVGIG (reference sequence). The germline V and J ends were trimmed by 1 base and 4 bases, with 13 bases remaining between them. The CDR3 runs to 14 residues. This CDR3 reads CAWSESGWVTEAFF. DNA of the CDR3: TGTGCCTGGAGTGAGTCAGGGTGGGTCACTGAAGCTTTCTTT. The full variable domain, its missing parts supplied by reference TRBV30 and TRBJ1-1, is SQTIHQWPATLVQPVGSPLSLECTVEGTSNPNLYWYRQAAGRGLQLLFYSVGIGQISSEVPQNLSASRPQDRQFILSSKKLLLSDSGFYLCAWSESGWVTEAFFGQGTRLTVV.

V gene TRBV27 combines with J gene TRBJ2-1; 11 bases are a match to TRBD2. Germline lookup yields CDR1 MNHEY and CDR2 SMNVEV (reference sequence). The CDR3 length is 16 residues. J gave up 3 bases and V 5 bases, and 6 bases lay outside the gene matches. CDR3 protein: CASSTTSGGIYNEQFF. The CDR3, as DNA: TGTGCCAGCAGTACAACTAGCGGGGGCATCTACAATGAGCAGTTCTTC.

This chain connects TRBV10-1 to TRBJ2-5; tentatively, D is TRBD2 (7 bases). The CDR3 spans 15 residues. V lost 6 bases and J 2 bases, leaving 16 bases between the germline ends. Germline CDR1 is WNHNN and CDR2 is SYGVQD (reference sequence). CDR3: CASRGGAGSQETQYF. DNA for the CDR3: TGCGCCAGCAGGGGGGGGGCGGGGAGTCAAGAGACCCAGTACTTC.

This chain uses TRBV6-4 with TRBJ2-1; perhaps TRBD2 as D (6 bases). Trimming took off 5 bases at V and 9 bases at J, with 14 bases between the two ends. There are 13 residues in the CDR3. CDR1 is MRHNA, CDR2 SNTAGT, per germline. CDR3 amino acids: CASSPGTGGEQFF. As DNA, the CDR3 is TGTGCCAGCAGTCCCGGGACTGGAGGTGAGCAGTTCTTC.

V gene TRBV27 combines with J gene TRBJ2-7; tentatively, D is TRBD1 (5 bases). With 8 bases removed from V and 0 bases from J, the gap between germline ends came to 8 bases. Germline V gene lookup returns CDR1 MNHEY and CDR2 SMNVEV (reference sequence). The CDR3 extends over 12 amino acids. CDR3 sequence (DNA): TGTGCCAGCTATGACAGCTCCTACGAGCAGTACTTC. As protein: CASYDSSYEQYF.

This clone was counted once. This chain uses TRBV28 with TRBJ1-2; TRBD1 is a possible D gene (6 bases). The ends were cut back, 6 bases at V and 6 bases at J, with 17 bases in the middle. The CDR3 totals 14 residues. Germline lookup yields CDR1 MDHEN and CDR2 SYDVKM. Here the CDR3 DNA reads TGTGCCAGCAGCTTTTGGGGGGCATGGGATGGCTACACCTTC. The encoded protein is CASSFWGAWDGYTF.

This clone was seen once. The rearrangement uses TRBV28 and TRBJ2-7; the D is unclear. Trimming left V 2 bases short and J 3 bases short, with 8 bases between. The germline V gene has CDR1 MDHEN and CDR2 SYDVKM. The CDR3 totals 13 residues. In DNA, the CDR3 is TGTGCCAGCAGTTTACGGGCCTACTACGAGCAGTACTTC. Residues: CASSLRAYYEQYF.

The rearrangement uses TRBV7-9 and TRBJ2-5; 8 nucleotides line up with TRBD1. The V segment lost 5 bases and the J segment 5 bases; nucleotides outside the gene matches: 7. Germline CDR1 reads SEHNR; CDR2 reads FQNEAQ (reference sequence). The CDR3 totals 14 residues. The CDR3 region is CASSQGAGRETQYF. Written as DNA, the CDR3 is TGTGCCAGCAGCCAGGGGGCAGGGAGGGAGACCCAGTACTTC.

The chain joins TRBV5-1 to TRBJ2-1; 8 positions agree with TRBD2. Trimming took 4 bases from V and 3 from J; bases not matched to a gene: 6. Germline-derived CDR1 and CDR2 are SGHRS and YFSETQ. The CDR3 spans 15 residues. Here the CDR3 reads CASSRSGDYYNEQFF. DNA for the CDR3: TGCGCCAGCAGCCGTAGCGGGGACTACTACAATGAGCAGTTCTTC.

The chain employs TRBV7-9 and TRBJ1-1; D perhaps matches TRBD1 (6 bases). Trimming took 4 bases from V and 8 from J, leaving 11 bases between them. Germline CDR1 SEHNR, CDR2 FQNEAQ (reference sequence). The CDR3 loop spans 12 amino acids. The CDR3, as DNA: TGTGCCAGCAGCTCCTTCGGACAGGAAGCTTTCTTT. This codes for CASSSFGQEAFF.

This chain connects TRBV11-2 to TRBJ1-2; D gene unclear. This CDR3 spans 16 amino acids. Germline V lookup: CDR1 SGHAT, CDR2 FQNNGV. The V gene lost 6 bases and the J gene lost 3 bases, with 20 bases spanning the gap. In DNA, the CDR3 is TGTGCCAGCAGAACTTTGACGGGCAGGAGTCACTATGGCTACACCTTC. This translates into CASRTLTGRSHYGYTF.

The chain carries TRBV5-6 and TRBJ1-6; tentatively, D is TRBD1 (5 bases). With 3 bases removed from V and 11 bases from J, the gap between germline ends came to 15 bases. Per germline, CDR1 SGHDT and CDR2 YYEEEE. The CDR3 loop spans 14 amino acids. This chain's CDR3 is CASSSGPGAAPLHF. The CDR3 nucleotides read TGTGCCAGCAGCTCGGGACCGGGAGCGGCACCCCTCCACTTT.

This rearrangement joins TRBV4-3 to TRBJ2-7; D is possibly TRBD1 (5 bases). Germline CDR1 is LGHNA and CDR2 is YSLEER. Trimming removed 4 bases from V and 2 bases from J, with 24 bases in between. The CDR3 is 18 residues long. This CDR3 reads CASSPDSHRISTPYEQYF. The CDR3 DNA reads TGCGCCAGCAGCCCAGACAGCCATAGGATCTCTACTCCCTACGAGCAGTACTTC.

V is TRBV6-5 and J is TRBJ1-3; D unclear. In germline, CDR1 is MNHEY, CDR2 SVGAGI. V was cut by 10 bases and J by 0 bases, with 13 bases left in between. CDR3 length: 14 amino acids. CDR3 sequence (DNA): TGTGCCACCAAGATAAGTCTCTCTGGAAACACCATATATTTT. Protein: CATKISLSGNTIYF.

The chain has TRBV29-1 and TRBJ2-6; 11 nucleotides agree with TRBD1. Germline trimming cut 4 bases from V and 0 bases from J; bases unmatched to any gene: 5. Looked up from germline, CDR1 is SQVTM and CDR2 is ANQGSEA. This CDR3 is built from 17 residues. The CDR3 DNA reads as TGCAGCGTTGGGGGGACAGGGGGGATCTCTGGGGCCAACGTCCTGACTTTC. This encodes CSVGGTGGISGANVLTF.

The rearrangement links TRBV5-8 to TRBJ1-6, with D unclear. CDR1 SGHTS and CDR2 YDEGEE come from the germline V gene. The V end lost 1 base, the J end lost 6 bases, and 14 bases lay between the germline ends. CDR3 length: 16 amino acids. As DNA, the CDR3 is TGTGCCAGCAGCTTGAGAGGGAAAAGGAGTAATTCACCCCTCCACTTT. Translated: CASSLRGKRSNSPLHF.

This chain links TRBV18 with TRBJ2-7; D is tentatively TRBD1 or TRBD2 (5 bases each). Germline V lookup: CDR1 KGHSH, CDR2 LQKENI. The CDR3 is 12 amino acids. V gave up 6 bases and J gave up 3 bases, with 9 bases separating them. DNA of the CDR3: TGTGCCAGCTCCGGGACCGGCTACGAGCAGTACTTC. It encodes CASSGTGYEQYF.

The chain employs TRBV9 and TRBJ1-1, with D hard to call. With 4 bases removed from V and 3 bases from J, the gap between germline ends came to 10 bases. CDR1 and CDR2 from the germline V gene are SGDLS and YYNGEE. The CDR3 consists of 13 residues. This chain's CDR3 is CASSPPSDTEAFF. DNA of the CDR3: TGTGCCAGCAGCCCCCCGTCGGACACTGAAGCTTTCTTT.

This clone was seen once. CDR3 sequence reads: CASSLDAGLQPQHF. The CDR3 DNA follows: TGCGCCAGCAGCTTGGATGCAGGGCTTCAGCCCCAGCATTTT. The rearrangement joins TRBV5-1 to TRBJ1-5, with a weak D call TRBD1 (5 bases). CDR3 length: 14 residues. From germline, CDR1 is SGHRS and CDR2 YFSETQ. V lost 0 bases, J lost 6 bases, and 10 bases lay in between.

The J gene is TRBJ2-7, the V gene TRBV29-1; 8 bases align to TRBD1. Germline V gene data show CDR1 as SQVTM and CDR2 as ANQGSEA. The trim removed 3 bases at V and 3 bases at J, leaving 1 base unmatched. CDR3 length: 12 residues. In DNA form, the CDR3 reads TGCAGCGTTGAGGGGACAGGCTACGAGCAGTACTTC. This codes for CSVEGTGYEQYF.